This record looks at one T cell receptor beta chain sequence and its context. These data are taken from a study of blood T cell repertoires in COVID-19. Study in general: Samples came from the United States, Italy and Spain, spanning acute and convalescent COVID-19. From T cells, B-cell-depleted T cells, or PBMCs came the material, which was cDNA or gDNA.

The CDR3 runs to 15 residues. Looked up from germline, CDR1 is MDHEN and CDR2 is SYDVKM. Trimming shortened V by 2 bases and J by 2 bases, and 13 bases separated the two germline ends. Some clones are missing from TCRdb's copy, which holds only in-frame ones; the method was immunoSEQ multiplex PCR. The data hold tens of thousands of clones, with 75% to 95% observed a single time. The chain couples TRBV28 to TRBJ2-7; a possible D gene is TRBD1 (6 bases). This clonotype was sampled from a human donor in a cohort sampled during active COVID-19. Sequencing input: peripheral blood. The CDR3 DNA sequence: TGTGCCAGCAGTTTAGGGTTAGGGACACCCTACGAGCAGTACTTC. Encoded protein: CASSLGLGTPYEQYF.